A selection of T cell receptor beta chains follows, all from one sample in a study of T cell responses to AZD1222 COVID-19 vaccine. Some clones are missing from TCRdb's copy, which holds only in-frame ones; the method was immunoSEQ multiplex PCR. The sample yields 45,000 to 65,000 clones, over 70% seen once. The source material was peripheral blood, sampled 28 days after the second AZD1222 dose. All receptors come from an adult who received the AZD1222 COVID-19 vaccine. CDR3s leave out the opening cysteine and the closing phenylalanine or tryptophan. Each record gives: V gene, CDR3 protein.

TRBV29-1,SVSTGGSGANVLT
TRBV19,ASTDRGGEKLF
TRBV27,ASSSGGGAYNEQF
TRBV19,ASSSHTGSLYEQY
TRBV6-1,ASSEDGGYGYT
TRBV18,ASSSAGLAGYEQY
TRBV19,ASSVDNYGYT
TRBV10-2,ASSGVRDYGYT
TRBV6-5,ASSNRLVGEQF
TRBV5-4,ASSSGQGGNSPLH
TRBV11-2,ASSLGLGLSGNTIY
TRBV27,ASRSPGNTEAF
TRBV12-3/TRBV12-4,ASHSGTGDGYT
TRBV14,ASSQLGQGRNIQY
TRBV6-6,ASSTGSTEAF
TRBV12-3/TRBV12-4,ASGPTGNTIY
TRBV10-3,AISETSARGYT
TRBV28,ASSLLVAGVEQF
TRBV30,AWSRGDEQF
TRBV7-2,ASSWDRTTTYGYT
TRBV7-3,ASSLQGSAYYEQY
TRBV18,ASSPGQGRSEAF
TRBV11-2,ASSNPATPLH
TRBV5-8,ASSQDRDRELF
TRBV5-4,ASSSTGTGYT
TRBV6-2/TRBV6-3,ASSEDGLSYEQY
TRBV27,ASSSGQGFNQPQH
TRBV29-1,SATSYLAF
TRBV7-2,ASSTRLALNTGELF
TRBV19,ASSIPIRLGAAGYSNQPQH
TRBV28,ASSSLRAGGRTDTQY
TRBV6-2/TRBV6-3,ASSYEGLPQH
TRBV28,ASSPPGGAKNIQY
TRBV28,ASSKGQGALTYEQY
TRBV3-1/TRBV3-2,ASSQDKGARDYGYT
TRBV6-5,AGQPGLLNTGELF
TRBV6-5,ASSYLLDSNYGYT
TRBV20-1,SASEDRFGELAYGTGELF
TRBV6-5,ASRLTGGNQPQH
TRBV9,ASSGTSWETQY
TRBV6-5,ASSYRPSQPQH
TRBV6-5,ASRLGEVVYNEQF
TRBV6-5,ASSTGTGNGYT
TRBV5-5,ASSSGGVNTEAF
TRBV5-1,ASSAPTGGAYNEQF
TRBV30,AWRIQGFDGYT
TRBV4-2,ASSQDRVAGAMEQY
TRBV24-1,ATSAGWETGELF